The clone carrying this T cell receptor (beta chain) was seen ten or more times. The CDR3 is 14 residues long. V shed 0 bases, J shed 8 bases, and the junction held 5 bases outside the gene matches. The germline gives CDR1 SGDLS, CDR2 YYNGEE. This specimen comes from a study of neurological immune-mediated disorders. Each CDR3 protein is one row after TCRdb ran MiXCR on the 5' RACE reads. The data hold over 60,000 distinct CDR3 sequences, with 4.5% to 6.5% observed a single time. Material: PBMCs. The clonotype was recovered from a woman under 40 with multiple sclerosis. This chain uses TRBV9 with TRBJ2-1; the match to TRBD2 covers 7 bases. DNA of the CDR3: TGTGCCAGCAGCGTAGGTGGGGGGGTCTATGAGCAGTTCTTC. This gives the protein CASSVGGGVYEQFF.